A single sample is the source of the 31 T cell receptor beta chains below, sequenced in a study of cytomegalovirus exposure and HLA in healthy donors. Primers: 60 Vbeta forward and 13 Jbeta reverse. Profiling relied on immunoSEQ multiplex PCR, and the TCRdb table lists in-frame clones only, not all of them. The sample has tens of thousands of clones; the top ten hold roughly 5%. The specimen sequenced was PBMCs. These receptors came from a woman aged 35 to 49 in good health and CMV-seropositive.

V is TRBV19 and J is TRBJ2-2; D possibly corresponds to TRBD2 (6 bases). CDR3 length: 17 amino acids. Germline V gene lookup returns CDR1 LNHDA and CDR2 SQIVND (reference sequence). Trimming shortened V by 3 bases and J by 3 bases, and 17 bases separated the two germline ends. DNA for the CDR3: TGTGCCAGTAGTATCAGCGCTCGAGCGGGCTACACCGGGGAGCTGTTTTTT. Translated: CASSISARAGYTGELFF.

The CDR3 region is CASSYNFGDIYEQYF. CDR3 nucleotides: TGTGCCAGCAGCTATAACTTCGGGGACATCTACGAGCAGTACTTC. V and J are TRBV11-2 and TRBJ2-7; D possibly corresponds to TRBD1 (6 bases). The germline gives CDR1 SGHAT, CDR2 FQNNGV. The CDR3 totals 15 residues. The ends were cut back, 4 bases at V and 3 bases at J, with 16 bases in the middle.

The chain has TRBV6-4 and TRBJ2-1; D call uncertain. The CDR3 sequence is 14 residues long. Germline V gene lookup returns CDR1 MRHNA and CDR2 SNTAGT. V was clipped by 0 bases and J by 5 bases, with 8 bases between them. The CDR3 DNA is TGTGCCAGCAGTGACTCGAACGGTCACAATGAGCAGTTCTTC. Amino acid sequence: CASSDSNGHNEQFF.

The chain links TRBV7-7 to TRBJ2-2; 7 nucleotides match TRBD2. The V gene's germline CDR1 is SSHAT and CDR2 FNYEAQ (reference sequence). V trimming: 5 bases; J trimming: 0 bases; junction bases outside the gene matches: 3. The CDR3 sequence is 15 residues long. CDR3 coding DNA: TGTGCCAGCAGCCCTCGGGGGGCGAACACCGGGGAGCTGTTTTTT. It codes for CASSPRGANTGELFF.

The chain links TRBV2 to TRBJ1-1, with a weak D call TRBD1 (5 bases). The CDR3 has 12 residues. V lost 1 base and J 10 bases, leaving 10 bases between the germline ends. Germline values: CDR1 SNHLY, CDR2 FYNNEI. Here the CDR3 reads CASSEEGVAAFF. In DNA form, the CDR3 reads TGTGCCAGCAGTGAAGAAGGGGTGGCAGCTTTCTTT.

The chain couples TRBV15 to TRBJ1-1, with D tentatively TRBD1 (5 bases). The CDR3 runs to 15 residues. Trimming took 2 bases from V and 5 from J, leaving 15 bases between them. Germline CDR1 reads LNHNV; CDR2 reads YYDKDF (reference sequence). The CDR3 sequence: CATSRSLGGATEAFF. The CDR3 region has the DNA TGTGCCACCAGCAGATCCTTGGGAGGGGCTACTGAAGCTTTCTTT.

The rearrangement uses TRBV19 and TRBJ2-3; 7 bases line up with TRBD2. The germline CDR1 and CDR2 sequences are LNHDA and SQIVND (reference sequence). The CDR3 has 18 residues. J lost 0 bases, V lost 1 base, and 10 bases had no gene match. For the CDR3, the DNA is TGTGCCAGTAGTATAGGGCTTGCTAGCGGTGCCAGCACAGATACGCAGTATTTT. Its protein is CASSIGLASGASTDTQYF.

This chain connects TRBV9 to TRBJ2-3, with 10 nucleotides matching TRBD2. J lost 2 bases, V lost 4 bases, and 7 bases had no gene match. The germline V gene has CDR1 SGDLS and CDR2 YYNGEE. This CDR3 is 16 amino acids long. Here the CDR3 reads CASSPRTSGYTDTQYF. The CDR3 DNA is TGTGCCAGCAGCCCAAGGACTAGCGGCTACACAGATACGCAGTATTTT.

V gene TRBV7-2 combines with J gene TRBJ2-5; 11 bases match TRBD2. Germline V gene data show CDR1 as SGHTA and CDR2 as FQGNSA. The trim removed 5 bases at V and 5 bases at J, leaving 4 bases unmatched. The CDR3 is 14 amino acids. The CDR3 loop is CASSVTSGGETQYF. DNA for the CDR3: TGTGCCAGCAGCGTAACTAGCGGGGGTGAGACCCAGTACTTC.

The chain has TRBV2 and TRBJ2-3; 14 nucleotides match TRBD2. Germline V gene lookup returns CDR1 SNHLY and CDR2 FYNNEI. V dropped 5 bases and J dropped 9; count of bases not matched to a gene: 10. This CDR3 comprises 16 residues. Here the CDR3 reads CASSFRLAGGAETQYF. CDR3 bases: TGTGCCAGCAGTTTTCGACTAGCGGGGGGGGCGGAGACGCAGTATTTT.

The J gene is TRBJ1-4, the V gene TRBV30; the match to TRBD1 covers 8 bases. The CDR3 spans 15 residues. CDR1 GTSNPN and CDR2 SVGIG come from the germline V gene (reference sequence). Trimming removed 2 bases from V and 8 bases from J; junction bases left unmatched: 10. In nucleotides, the CDR3 is TGTGCCTGGAGTACTCGACAGGGGAGAAGAGAAAAACTGTTTTTT. Its protein is CAWSTRQGRREKLFF.

The V and J genes are TRBV13 and TRBJ2-5; 8 positions match TRBD1. The V and J ends lost 5 bases and 1 base, in that order; junction bases with no gene match: 3. The length of the CDR3 is 14 residues. CDR1 is PRHDT, CDR2 FYEKMQ, per germline (reference sequence). The CDR3 DNA is TGTGCCAGCAGCCCAGACAGGGGCCAAGAGACCCAGTACTTC. This translates into CASSPDRGQETQYF.

The chain is built from TRBV4-2 and TRBJ2-7; TRBD2 is a possible D gene (6 bases). V lost 2 bases and J 7 bases, leaving 30 bases between the germline ends. Per germline, CDR1 LGHNA and CDR2 YNFKEQ. This CDR3 region has 19 residues. CDR3 residues: CASSQREPGLGEPGEEQYF. In DNA form, the CDR3 reads TGTGCCAGCAGCCAACGGGAGCCCGGTTTGGGGGAGCCTGGGGAGGAGCAGTACTTC.

V is TRBV29-1 and J is TRBJ1-2; TRBD1 aligns across 10 bases. Per germline, CDR1 SQVTM and CDR2 ANQGSEA. V lost 3 bases to trimming and J lost 11 bases; unmatched junction nucleotides: 6. The CDR3 runs to 12 residues. For the CDR3, the DNA is TGCAGCGTTGAGGGACAGGGGTCTTTGTACACCTTC. Amino acid sequence: CSVEGQGSLYTF.

The genes are TRBV7-8 and TRBJ2-4, with TRBD2 matching over 16 bases. V dropped 5 bases and J dropped 6; count of bases not matched to a gene: 4. The CDR3 has 16 amino acids. Looked up from germline, CDR1 is SGHVS and CDR2 is FQNEAQ. CDR3 in DNA: TGTGCCAGCAGCCTCGGGACTAGCGGGAGGGGAAACATTCAGTACTTC. This sequence encodes CASSLGTSGRGNIQYF.

The CDR3 DNA is TGCGCCAGCAGCCAAGGCTTTCAGGGAATCCCCGGGGAGCTGTTTTTT. This gives the protein CASSQGFQGIPGELFF. The rearrangement joins TRBV4-1 to TRBJ2-2, with D possibly being TRBD1 (5 bases). V was shortened by 1 base and J by 6 bases, with 15 bases between the two germline ends. The CDR3 is made up of 16 amino acids. Germline loops: CDR1 MGHRA, CDR2 YSYEKL.

The genes are TRBV6-4 and TRBJ2-5, with D possibly being TRBD2 (7 bases). CDR1 is MRHNA and CDR2 is SNTAGT in the germline V gene. The CDR3 covers 15 residues. V lost 0 bases and J lost 4, with 12 bases in between. The CDR3 loop reads CASSDSGGGGETQYF. As DNA, the CDR3 is TGTGCCAGCAGTGACTCGGGAGGGGGTGGAGAGACCCAGTACTTC.

Here the CDR3 reads CASSRTTGTNTEAFF. For the CDR3, the DNA is TGTGCCAGCAGCCGAACTACAGGGACGAACACTGAAGCTTTCTTT. The J gene is TRBJ1-1, the V gene TRBV7-9, with D possibly matching TRBD1 (6 bases). Germline V gene data show CDR1 as SEHNR and CDR2 as FQNEAQ (reference sequence). The CDR3 is 15 residues long. V lost 5 bases to trimming and J lost 1 base, with 14 bases between them.

V gene TRBV6-6 combines with J gene TRBJ2-7; TRBD1 agrees at 9 bases. The CDR3 is 14 residues long. CDR1 and CDR2 from the germline V gene are MNHNY and SVGAGI (reference sequence). V dropped 6 bases and J dropped 6; count of bases not matched to a gene: 9. CDR3 sequence (DNA): TGTGCCAGCAGCCGGACAGGGGATAGGTCCGAGCAGTACTTC. Protein product: CASSRTGDRSEQYF.

The chain employs TRBV30 and TRBJ1-1; D is perhaps TRBD1 (6 bases). Trimming took off 2 bases at V and 5 bases at J, with 12 bases between the two ends. CDR3 length equals 13 residues. Germline V gene data show CDR1 as GTSNPN and CDR2 as SVGIG (reference sequence). Here the CDR3 DNA reads TGTGCCTGGAGTATCAACAGGGATACTGAAGCTTTCTTT. As protein: CAWSINRDTEAFF.

The CDR3 region has the DNA TGTGCCAGCAGGGCGACCATCACCGGCGGTACGGGTTTCACCGGGGAGCTGTTTTTT. It specifies CASRATITGGTGFTGELFF. The chain employs TRBV2 and TRBJ2-2; D is unclear. The CDR3 consists of 19 residues. Germline lookup yields CDR1 SNHLY and CDR2 FYNNEI. V lost 6 bases and J 4 bases, leaving 27 bases between the germline ends.

V and J are TRBV7-9 and TRBJ1-1; 9 bases fit TRBD1. Germline V lookup: CDR1 SEHNR, CDR2 FQNEAQ (reference sequence). This CDR3 region has 13 residues. Trimming cost V 10 bases and J 7 bases; bases outside gene matches: 10. The CDR3 coding sequence is TGTGCCATCACTCTGGGGGACAGGGTTGAAGCTTTCTTT. It yields the protein CAITLGDRVEAFF.

The chain joins TRBV15 to TRBJ1-6; D gene uncertain. Trimming took off 1 base at V and 10 bases at J, with 8 bases between the two ends. The CDR3 contains 13 residues. CDR1 and CDR2 (germline): LNHNV, YYDKDF (reference sequence). CDR3 sequence reads: CATSRARRSPLHF. The CDR3, as DNA: TGTGCCACCAGCAGAGCACGGCGGTCACCCCTCCACTTT.

Regarding this clone: Germline and junction disagree at one end, which may indicate a read error. The V and J genes are TRBV7-7 and TRBJ2-3, with a weak D call TRBD2 (6 bases). This CDR3 has 15 residues. Germline-derived CDR1 and CDR2 are SSHAT and FNYEAQ (reference sequence). The CDR3 loop is CASSLTGTSTDTQYF. The CDR3 coding sequence is TGTGCTAGCAGCCTCACCGGGACTAGCACAGATACGCAGTATTTT.

This chain uses TRBV5-1 with TRBJ1-2; D gene unclear. V was trimmed by 1 base and J by 1 base, leaving 17 bases between them. The CDR3 consists of 17 residues. Germline V gives CDR1 SGHRS, CDR2 YFSETQ. For the CDR3, the DNA is TGCGCCAGCAGCTTGTGGCAGCCTTCTAGCAGTAACTATGGCTACACCTTC. It codes for CASSLWQPSSSNYGYTF.

V and J are TRBV27 and TRBJ2-7; perhaps TRBD2 as D (5 bases). CDR1 and CDR2 (germline): MNHEY, SMNVEV (reference sequence). The CDR3 is made up of 14 amino acids. V lost 1 base, J lost 7 bases, and 14 bases lay in between. CDR3 residues: CASSLYGGPLEQYF. CDR3 nucleotide sequence: TGTGCCAGCAGTTTATACGGCGGGCCGTTGGAGCAGTACTTC.

V and J are TRBV4-1 and TRBJ2-1; D might be TRBD1 (6 bases). The V gene lost 3 bases and the J gene lost 0 bases, with 18 bases spanning the gap. The CDR3 is made up of 18 amino acids. Germline V gives CDR1 MGHRA, CDR2 YSYEKL. The CDR3 region is CASSHPGDLAGSYNEQFF. CDR3 coding DNA: TGCGCCAGCAGCCATCCAGGGGACCTTGCGGGCTCCTACAATGAGCAGTTCTTC.

V is TRBV10-3 and J is TRBJ1-2; D might be TRBD1 (5 bases). CDR3 size: 13 residues. Germline V lookup: CDR1 ENHRY, CDR2 SYGVKD. V gave up 8 bases and J gave up 2 bases, with 12 bases separating them. CDR3 region: CAIEQGPNYGYTF. CDR3 DNA: TGTGCCATCGAGCAGGGTCCAAACTATGGCTACACCTTC.

The chain is built from TRBV5-4 and TRBJ2-7, with D maybe TRBD2 (5 bases). Germline CDR1 reads SGHNT; CDR2 reads YYREEE (reference sequence). The CDR3 has 16 amino acids. V lost 4 bases to trimming and J lost 0 bases, with 17 bases between them. CDR3 region: CASSEPGGYRSYEQYF. The CDR3 bases are TGTGCCAGCAGCGAACCCGGCGGGTACCGCTCCTACGAGCAGTACTTC.

The chain links TRBV28 to TRBJ2-2, with a tentative D call TRBD2 (7 bases). The CDR3 contains 19 residues. The germline gives CDR1 MDHEN, CDR2 SYDVKM. The V gene lost 6 bases and the J gene lost 7 bases, with 30 bases spanning the gap. The CDR3 loop reads CASRPHSRPGGQRGGELFF. The CDR3 DNA reads as TGTGCCAGCAGACCTCACTCCAGACCCGGGGGGCAGAGGGGCGGGGAGCTGTTTTTT. The full variable domain, with the rest looked up from reference TRBV28 and TRBJ2-2, is DVKVTQSSRYLVKRTGEKVFLECVQDMDHENMFWYRQDPGLGLRLIYFSYDVKMKEKGDIPEGYSVSREKKERFSLILESASTNQTSMYLCASRPHSRPGGQRGGELFFGEGSRLTVL.

As for this clone: Other nucleotide sequences in the sample specify the same CDR3. V gene TRBV6-4 combines with J gene TRBJ1-6; 9 nucleotides align to TRBD1. Germline values: CDR1 MRHNA, CDR2 SNTAGT. The ends lost 0 bases at V and 9 bases at J; junction bases unmatched: 0. The CDR3 runs to 14 residues. The CDR3 coding sequence is TGTGCCAGCAGTGACTCGACAGGGGGTTCACCCCTCCACTTT. Its protein product is CASSDSTGGSPLHF.